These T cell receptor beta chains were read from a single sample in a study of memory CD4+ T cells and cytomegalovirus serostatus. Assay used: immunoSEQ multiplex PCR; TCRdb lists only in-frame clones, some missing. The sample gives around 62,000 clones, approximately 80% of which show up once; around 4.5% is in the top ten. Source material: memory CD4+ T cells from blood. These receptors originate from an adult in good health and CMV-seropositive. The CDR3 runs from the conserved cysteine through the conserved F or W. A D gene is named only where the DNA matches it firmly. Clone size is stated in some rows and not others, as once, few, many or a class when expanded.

CDR3aa: CASSQGRGARNIQYF
CDR3nt: TGCGCCAGCAGCCAAGGGAGGGGAGCTCGGAACATTCAGTACTTC
abundance: once
j_gene: TRBJ2-4
v_gene: TRBV4-1
len: 15
d_gene: -

CDR3aa: CASLQGLYYEQYF
CDR3nt: TGTGCCAGCTTACAGGGGTTGTATTACGAGCAGTACTTC
abundance: -
j_gene: TRBJ2-7
v_gene: TRBV2
len: 13
d_gene: TRBD1

CDR3aa: CAWSVLGGKNTEAFF
CDR3nt: TGTGCCTGGAGTGTACTGGGGGGAAAAAACACTGAAGCTTTCTTT
abundance: -
j_gene: TRBJ1-1
v_gene: TRBV30
len: 15
d_gene: -

CDR3aa: CASSSGQGSSYEQYF
CDR3nt: TGCGCCAGCAGCTCGGGACAGGGAAGCTCCTACGAGCAGTACTTC
abundance: -
j_gene: TRBJ2-7
v_gene: TRBV5-1
len: 15
d_gene: TRBD1

CDR3aa: CASRNLVGGGKEKLFF
CDR3nt: TGCGCCAGCAGAAACCTAGTAGGAGGGGGCAAAGAAAAACTGTTTTTT
abundance: -
j_gene: TRBJ1-4
v_gene: TRBV5-1
len: 16
d_gene: TRBD1

CDR3aa: CASRGQGAKETQYF
CDR3nt: TGTGCCAGCAGGGGTCAGGGGGCTAAAGAGACCCAGTACTTC
abundance: -
j_gene: TRBJ2-5
v_gene: TRBV28
len: 14
d_gene: TRBD1

CDR3aa: CASIVKGFYGYTF
CDR3nt: TGTGCCAGCATAGTAAAGGGTTTCTATGGCTACACCTTC
abundance: -
j_gene: TRBJ1-2
v_gene: TRBV9
len: 13
d_gene: -

CDR3aa: CASSYATGFGNTIYF
CDR3nt: TGTGCCAGCAGTTACGCCACAGGGTTTGGAAACACCATATATTTT
abundance: -
j_gene: TRBJ1-3
v_gene: TRBV6-5
len: 15
d_gene: -

CDR3aa: CASSFTGTGNTIYF
CDR3nt: TGTGCCAGCAGCTTTACGGGGACTGGAAACACCATATATTTT
abundance: -
j_gene: TRBJ1-3
v_gene: TRBV7-9
len: 14
d_gene: -

CDR3aa: CASSESGLETQYF
CDR3nt: TGTGCCAGCAGTGAGTCAGGGCTAGAGACCCAGTACTTC
abundance: -
j_gene: TRBJ2-5
v_gene: TRBV2
len: 13
d_gene: -

CDR3aa: CASSLEGDRWETQYF
CDR3nt: TGTGCCAGCAGCTTAGAGGGGGACCGATGGGAGACCCAGTACTTC
abundance: few
j_gene: TRBJ2-5
v_gene: TRBV7-3
len: 15
d_gene: -

CDR3aa: CASSEGTSGKLYQETQYF
CDR3nt: TGCGCCAGCAGCGAGGGGACTAGCGGGAAATTGTACCAAGAGACCCAGTACTTC
abundance: -
j_gene: TRBJ2-5
v_gene: TRBV5-1
len: 18
d_gene: TRBD2

CDR3aa: CASSLFGQNNEQFF
CDR3nt: TGTGCCAGCAGCTTGTTTGGTCAGAACAATGAGCAGTTCTTC
abundance: -
j_gene: TRBJ2-1
v_gene: TRBV5-8
len: 14
d_gene: -

CDR3aa: CASSPNRDDKGYTF
CDR3nt: TGTGCCAGCAGTCCCAACCGGGACGATAAGGGCTACACCTTC
abundance: -
j_gene: TRBJ1-2
v_gene: TRBV27
len: 14
d_gene: -

CDR3aa: CASRGVSYEQYF
CDR3nt: TGTGCCAGCAGGGGAGTCTCCTACGAGCAGTACTTC
abundance: -
j_gene: TRBJ2-7
v_gene: TRBV6-1
len: 12
d_gene: -

CDR3aa: CASSVQGSGEKLFF
CDR3nt: TGCGCCAGCAGCGTACAGGGAAGCGGAGAAAAACTGTTTTTT
abundance: -
j_gene: TRBJ1-4
v_gene: TRBV4-1
len: 14
d_gene: -

CDR3aa: CASSPRGVGTTDTQYF
CDR3nt: TGCGCCAGCAGCCCCCGCGGGGTTGGGACTACAGATACGCAGTATTTT
abundance: few
j_gene: TRBJ2-3
v_gene: TRBV5-1
len: 16
d_gene: -

CDR3aa: CASSRGGFSYEQYF
CDR3nt: TGTGCCAGCAGCCGTGGCGGATTCTCCTACGAGCAGTACTTC
abundance: -
j_gene: TRBJ2-7
v_gene: TRBV28
len: 14
d_gene: -